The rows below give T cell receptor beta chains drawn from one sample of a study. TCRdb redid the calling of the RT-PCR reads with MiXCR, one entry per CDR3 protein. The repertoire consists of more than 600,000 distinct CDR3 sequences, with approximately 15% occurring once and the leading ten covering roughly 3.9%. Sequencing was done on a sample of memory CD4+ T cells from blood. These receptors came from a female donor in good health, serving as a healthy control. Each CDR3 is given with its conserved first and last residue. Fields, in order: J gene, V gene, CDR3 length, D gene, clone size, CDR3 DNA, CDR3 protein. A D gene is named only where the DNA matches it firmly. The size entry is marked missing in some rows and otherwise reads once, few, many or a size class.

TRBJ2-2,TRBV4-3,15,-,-,TGCGCCAGCAGCCACACCGGGACCACGGGCGGGGAGCTGTTTTTT,CASSHTGTTGGELFF
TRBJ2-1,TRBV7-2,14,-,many,TGTGCCAGCACCCCCGGGACTTCCTACAATGAGCAGTTCTTC,CASTPGTSYNEQFF
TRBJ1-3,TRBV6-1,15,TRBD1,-,TGTGCCAGCAGGTCCGGGACAGGGTCGGGAAACACCATATATTTT,CASRSGTGSGNTIYF
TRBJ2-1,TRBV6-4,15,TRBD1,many,TGTGCCAGCAGTGTCACAGGGGTCTCCTACAATGAGCAGTTCTTC,CASSVTGVSYNEQFF
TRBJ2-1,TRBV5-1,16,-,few,TGCGCCAGCAGCGAGCAGGTTAGCAACTCCTACAATGAGCAGTTCTTC,CASSEQVSNSYNEQFF
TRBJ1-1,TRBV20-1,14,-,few,TGCAGTGCTAGGGAGGGTAAGGACTACACTGAAGCTTTCTTT,CSAREGKDYTEAFF
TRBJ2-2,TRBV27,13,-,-,TGTGCCAGCAGCCCTTGGGGTGGCGGGGAGCTGTTTTTT,CASSPWGGGELFF
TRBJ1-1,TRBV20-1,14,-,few,TGCAGTGCTAGAGATTCGACAGCGAACACTGAAGCTTTCTTT,CSARDSTANTEAFF
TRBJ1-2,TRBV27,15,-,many,TGTGCCAGCAGACGGGACATCCTCTCAGGGAATGGCTACACCTTC,CASRRDILSGNGYTF
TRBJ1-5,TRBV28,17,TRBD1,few,TGTGCCAGCAGGAAAGGACAGGGGTTTGGCTTAGGTCAGCCCCAGCATTTT,CASRKGQGFGLGQPQHF
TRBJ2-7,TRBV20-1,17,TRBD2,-,TGCAGTGCTAGTGGACTAGCGGTCGGGAGGCCTTCCTACGAGCAGTACTTC,CSASGLAVGRPSYEQYF
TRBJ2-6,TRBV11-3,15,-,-,TGTGCCAGCAGCCCAAGGGGGGCTGGGGCCAACGTCCTGACTTTC,CASSPRGAGANVLTF
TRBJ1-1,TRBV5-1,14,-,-,TGCGCCAGCAGCTTTGATTATGACAACACTGAAGCTTTCTTT,CASSFDYDNTEAFF
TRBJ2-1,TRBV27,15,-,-,TGTGCCAGCAGCCGACCCCTGGACTACCAGAATGAGCAGTTCTTC,CASSRPLDYQNEQFF
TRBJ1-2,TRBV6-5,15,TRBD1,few,TGTGCCAGCATTAGCCCACGGGACAGTAACTATGGCTACACCTTC,CASISPRDSNYGYTF
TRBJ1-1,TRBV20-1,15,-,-,TGCAGTGCCCAAGAGGCGGGAGGCCCCGGGTCTGAAGCTTTCTTT,CSAQEAGGPGSEAFF
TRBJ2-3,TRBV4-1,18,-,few,TGCGCCAGCAGCCAAGATCTTGGGGGGCTAGCCGGCACAGATACGCAGTATTTT,CASSQDLGGLAGTDTQYF
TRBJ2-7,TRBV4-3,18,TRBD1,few,TGCGCCAGCAGCCAGGATATAACCGGACAGGGGCTATCCTACGAGCAGTACTTC,CASSQDITGQGLSYEQYF
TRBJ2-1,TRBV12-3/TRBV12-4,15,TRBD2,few,TGTGCCAGCACCCCAAGACTAGCGGGAGACCATGAGCAGTTCTTC,CASTPRLAGDHEQFF
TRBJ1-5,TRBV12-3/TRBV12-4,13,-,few,TGTGCCAGCAGTTTTACGGCCGGGCAGCCCCAGCATTTT,CASSFTAGQPQHF
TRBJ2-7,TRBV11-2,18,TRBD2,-,TGTGCCAGCAGCTTAAGAGGGGGTAGCGGGGGCCTCTCCTACGAGCAGTACTTC,CASSLRGGSGGLSYEQYF
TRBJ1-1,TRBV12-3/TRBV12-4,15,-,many,TGTGCCAGCAGTCCCGGGACCCTCGAAAACACTGAAGCTTTCTTT,CASSPGTLENTEAFF
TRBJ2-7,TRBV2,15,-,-,TGTGCCAGCAGGACCGCCCTCCAGGGTGGGTACGAGCAGTACTTC,CASRTALQGGYEQYF
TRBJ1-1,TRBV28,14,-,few,TGTGCCAGCAGTTCTCCGGGGTTCAACACTGAAGCTTTCTTT,CASSSPGFNTEAFF
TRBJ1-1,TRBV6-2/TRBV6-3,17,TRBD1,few,TGTGCCAGCAGTTTGCCCTTGGGACAGGAGATTGACACTGAAGCTTTCTTT,CASSLPLGQEIDTEAFF
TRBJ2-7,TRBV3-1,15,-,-,TGTGCCAGCAGCCAACCACAGGGAGGTATGTACGAGCAGTACTTC,CASSQPQGGMYEQYF
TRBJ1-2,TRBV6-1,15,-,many,TGTGCCAGCAGTGAAGATGGCAGGGTGGACTATGGCTACACCTTC,CASSEDGRVDYGYTF
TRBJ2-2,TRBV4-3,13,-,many,TGCGCCAGCAGCCACAGGGACACCGGGGAGCTGTTTTTT,CASSHRDTGELFF
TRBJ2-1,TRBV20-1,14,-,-,TGCAGTGCTAGATCAGGGTCAGGGTACAATGAGCAGTTCTTC,CSARSGSGYNEQFF
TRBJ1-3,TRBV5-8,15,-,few,TGTGCCAGCAGCTTGGGCACGGGCCGTGTCGACACCATATATTTT,CASSLGTGRVDTIYF
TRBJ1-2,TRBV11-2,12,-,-,TGTGCCAGCAGCTCTAGGGGGAGAGGCTACACCTTC,CASSSRGRGYTF
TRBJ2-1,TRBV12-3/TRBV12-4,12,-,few,TGTGCCAGCAGCATGGGCCGAAATGAGCAGTTCTTC,CASSMGRNEQFF
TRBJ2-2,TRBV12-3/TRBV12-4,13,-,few,TGTGCCAGCGTGGGGATAGACACCGGGGAGCTGTTTTTT,CASVGIDTGELFF
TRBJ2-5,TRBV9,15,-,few,TGTGCCAGCAGCCCCGGGACGTCCGATGGCGGGACCCAGTACTTC,CASSPGTSDGGTQYF
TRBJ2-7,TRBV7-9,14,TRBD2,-,TGTGCCAGCAGGCGCGGGACTACCTCCTACGAGCAGTACTTC,CASRRGTTSYEQYF
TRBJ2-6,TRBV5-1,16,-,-,TGCGCCAGCAGCTCTCGGGGGCACACTGGGGCCAACGTCCTGACTTTC,CASSSRGHTGANVLTF
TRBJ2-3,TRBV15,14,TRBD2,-,TGTGCCACCAGATCTAGCGGGGAAGCAGATACGCAGTATTTT,CATRSSGEADTQYF
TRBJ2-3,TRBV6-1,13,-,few,TGTGCCAGCAGTGAAGGGTGGGGAGACACGCAGTATTTT,CASSEGWGDTQYF
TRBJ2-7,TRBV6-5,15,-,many,TGTGCCAGCAGTTACTCAGGGACGCCATACTACGAGCAGTACTTC,CASSYSGTPYYEQYF
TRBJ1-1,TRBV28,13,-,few,TGTGCCAGCACTGACGGGGTGAACACTGAAGCTTTCTTT,CASTDGVNTEAFF
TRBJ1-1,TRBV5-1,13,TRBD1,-,TGCGCCAGCAGCCCGGGACAGAAAACTGAAGCTTTCTTT,CASSPGQKTEAFF
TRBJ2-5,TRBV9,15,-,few,TGTGCCAGCAGCGTAGCTACTACGTCCCAAGAGACCCAGTACTTC,CASSVATTSQETQYF
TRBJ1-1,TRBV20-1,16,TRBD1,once,TGCAGTCCCTACCGAGGGGGCGCTTACATGAACACTGAAGCTTTCTTT,CSPYRGGAYMNTEAFF
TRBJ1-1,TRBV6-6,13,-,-,TGTGCCAGCAACCTACCCGTGAACACTGAAGCTTTCTTT,CASNLPVNTEAFF
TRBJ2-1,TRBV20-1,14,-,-,TGCAGTGCACCGACTCCGGGACTCAACAATGAGCAGTTCTTC,CSAPTPGLNNEQFF
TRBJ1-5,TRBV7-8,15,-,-,TGTGCCAGCAGCTTACAAGGTTATAGCAATCAGCCCCAGCATTTT,CASSLQGYSNQPQHF
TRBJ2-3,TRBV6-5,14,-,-,TGTGCCAGCACTAGGGGCCCCGGTGAAGATACGCAGTATTTT,CASTRGPGEDTQYF
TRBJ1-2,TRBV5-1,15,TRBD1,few,TGCGCCAGCAGCTTGCAGGGGGCTCGGGACTATGGCTACACCTTC,CASSLQGARDYGYTF